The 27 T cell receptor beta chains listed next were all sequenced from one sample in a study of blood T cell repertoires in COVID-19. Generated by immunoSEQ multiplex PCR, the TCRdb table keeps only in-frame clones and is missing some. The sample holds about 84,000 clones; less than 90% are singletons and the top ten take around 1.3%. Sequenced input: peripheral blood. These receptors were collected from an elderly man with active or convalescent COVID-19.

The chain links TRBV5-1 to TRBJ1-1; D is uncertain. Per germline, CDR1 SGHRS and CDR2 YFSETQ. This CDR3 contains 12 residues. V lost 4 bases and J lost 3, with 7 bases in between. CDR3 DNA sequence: TGCGCCAGCAGCAGGGAGGACACTGAAGCTTTCTTT. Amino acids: CASSREDTEAFF.

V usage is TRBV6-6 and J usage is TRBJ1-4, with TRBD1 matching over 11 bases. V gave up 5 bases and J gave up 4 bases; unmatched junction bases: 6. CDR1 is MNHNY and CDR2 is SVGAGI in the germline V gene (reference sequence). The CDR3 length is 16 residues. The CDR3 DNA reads TGTGCCAGCAGTAAGGACAGGGGGCGCGGTAATGAAAAACTGTTTTTT. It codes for CASSKDRGRGNEKLFF.

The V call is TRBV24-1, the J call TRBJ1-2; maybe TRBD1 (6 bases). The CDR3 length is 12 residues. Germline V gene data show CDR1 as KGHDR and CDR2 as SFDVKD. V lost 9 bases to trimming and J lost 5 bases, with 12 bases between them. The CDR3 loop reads CATDGQTYGYTF. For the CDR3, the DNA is TGTGCCACCGACGGACAGACGTATGGCTACACCTTC.

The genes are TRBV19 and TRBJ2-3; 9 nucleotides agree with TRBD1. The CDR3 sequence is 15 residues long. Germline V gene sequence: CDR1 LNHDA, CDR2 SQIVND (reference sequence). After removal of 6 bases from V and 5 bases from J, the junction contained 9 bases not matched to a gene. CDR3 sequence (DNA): TGTGCCAGTAGCCACAAGACAGGGGGGAAAGATACGCAGTATTTT. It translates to CASSHKTGGKDTQYF.

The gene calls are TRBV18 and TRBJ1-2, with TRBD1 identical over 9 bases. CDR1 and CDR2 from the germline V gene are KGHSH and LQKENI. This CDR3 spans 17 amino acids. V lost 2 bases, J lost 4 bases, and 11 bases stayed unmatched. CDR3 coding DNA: TGTGCCAGCTCACCATTCGATTCACAGGGGGCCGGCTATGGCTACACCTTC. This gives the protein CASSPFDSQGAGYGYTF.

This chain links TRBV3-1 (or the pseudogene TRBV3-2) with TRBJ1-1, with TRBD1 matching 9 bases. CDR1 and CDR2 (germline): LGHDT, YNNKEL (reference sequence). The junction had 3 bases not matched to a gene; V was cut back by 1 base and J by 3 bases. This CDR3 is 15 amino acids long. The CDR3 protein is CASSQARTGDTEAFF. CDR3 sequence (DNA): TGTGCCAGCAGCCAAGCGAGGACAGGGGACACTGAAGCTTTCTTT.

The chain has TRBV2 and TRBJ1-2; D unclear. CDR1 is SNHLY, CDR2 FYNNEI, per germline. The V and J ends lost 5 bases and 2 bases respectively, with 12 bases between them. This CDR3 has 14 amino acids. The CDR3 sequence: CASSPLTGNYGYTF. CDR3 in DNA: TGTGCCAGCAGTCCGTTGACGGGGAACTATGGCTACACCTTC.

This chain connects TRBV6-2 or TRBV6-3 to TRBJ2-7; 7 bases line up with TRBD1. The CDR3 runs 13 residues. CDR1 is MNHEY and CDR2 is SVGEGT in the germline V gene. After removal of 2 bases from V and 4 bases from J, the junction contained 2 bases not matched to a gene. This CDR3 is CASSYHRGYEQYF. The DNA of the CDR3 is TGTGCCAGCAGTTACCACAGGGGTTACGAGCAGTACTTC.

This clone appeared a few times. The chain's CDR3 is CASSSPGTSRGEQFF. The CDR3 region has the DNA TGTGCCAGCAGTTCTCCCGGGACTAGTCGCGGTGAGCAGTTCTTC. This rearrangement joins TRBV2 to TRBJ2-1; TRBD2 aligns across 8 bases. The CDR3 is 15 amino acids. CDR1 is SNHLY, CDR2 FYNNEI, per germline. V was clipped by 5 bases and J by 9 bases; unmatched bases: 12.

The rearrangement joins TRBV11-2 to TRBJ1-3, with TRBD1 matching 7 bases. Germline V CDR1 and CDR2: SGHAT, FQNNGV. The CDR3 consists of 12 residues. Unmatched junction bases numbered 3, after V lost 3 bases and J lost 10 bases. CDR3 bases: TGTGCCAGCAGCTTTGACAGGGAAACCATATATTTT. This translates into CASSFDRETIYF.

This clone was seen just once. CDR3 loop: CASRGLEAFF. The CDR3 DNA follows: TGTGCCAGTAGGGGGCTTGAAGCTTTCTTT. This rearrangement joins TRBV19 to TRBJ1-1; D might be TRBD1 (5 bases). CDR1 is LNHDA, CDR2 SQIVND, per germline (reference sequence). The V and J ends lost 6 bases and 7 bases respectively, with 6 bases between them. The CDR3 contains 10 residues.

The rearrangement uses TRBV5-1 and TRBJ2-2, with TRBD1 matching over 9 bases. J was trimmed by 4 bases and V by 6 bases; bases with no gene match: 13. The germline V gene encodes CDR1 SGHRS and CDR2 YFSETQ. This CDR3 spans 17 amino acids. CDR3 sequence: CASKKEPGTGTTGELFF. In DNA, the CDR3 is TGCGCCAGCAAGAAAGAGCCCGGGACAGGGACCACCGGGGAGCTGTTTTTT.

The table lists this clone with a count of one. The CDR3 nucleotides read TGTGCCAGCATGATAAGCGGGCTGGCGGTTCAGTTCTTC. As protein: CASMISGLAVQFF. The chain carries TRBV25-1 and TRBJ2-1; D perhaps matches TRBD2 (6 bases). The germline CDR1 and CDR2 sequences are MGHDK and SYGVNS. Trimming took off 7 bases at V and 13 bases at J, with 20 bases between the two ends. The CDR3 spans 13 residues.

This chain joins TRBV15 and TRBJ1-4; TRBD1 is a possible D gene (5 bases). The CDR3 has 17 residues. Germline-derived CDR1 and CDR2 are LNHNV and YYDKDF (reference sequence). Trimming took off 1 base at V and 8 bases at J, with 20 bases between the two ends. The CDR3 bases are TGTGCCACCAGCAGAGTGATCTGGCCGGGGGGTAGGGAAAAACTGTTTTTT. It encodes CATSRVIWPGGREKLFF.

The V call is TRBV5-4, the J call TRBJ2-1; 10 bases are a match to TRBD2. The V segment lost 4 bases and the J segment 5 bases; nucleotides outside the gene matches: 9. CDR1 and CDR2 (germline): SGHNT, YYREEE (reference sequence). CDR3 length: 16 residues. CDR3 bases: TGTGCCAGCAGCAAAGGCGGGACTAGCGAACACAATGAGCAGTTCTTC. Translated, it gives CASSKGGTSEHNEQFF.

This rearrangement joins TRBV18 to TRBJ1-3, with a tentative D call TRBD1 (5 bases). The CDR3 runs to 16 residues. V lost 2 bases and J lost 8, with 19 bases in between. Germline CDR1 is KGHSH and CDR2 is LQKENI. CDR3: CASSPRPQAGRDTIYF. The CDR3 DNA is TGTGCCAGCTCACCAAGGCCCCAGGCGGGACGGGACACCATATATTTT.

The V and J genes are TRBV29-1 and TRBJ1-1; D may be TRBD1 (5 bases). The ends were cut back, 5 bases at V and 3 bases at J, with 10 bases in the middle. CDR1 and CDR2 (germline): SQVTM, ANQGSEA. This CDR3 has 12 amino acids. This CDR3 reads CSVRQYDTEAFF. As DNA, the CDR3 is TGCAGCGTTAGACAGTACGACACTGAAGCTTTCTTT.

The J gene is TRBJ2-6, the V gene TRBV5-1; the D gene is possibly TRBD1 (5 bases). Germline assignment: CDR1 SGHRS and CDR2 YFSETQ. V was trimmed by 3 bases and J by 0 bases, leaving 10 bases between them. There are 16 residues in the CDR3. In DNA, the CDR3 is TGCGCCAGCAGCTCCGGACAAGCCTCTGGGGCCAACGTCCTGACTTTC. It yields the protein CASSSGQASGANVLTF.

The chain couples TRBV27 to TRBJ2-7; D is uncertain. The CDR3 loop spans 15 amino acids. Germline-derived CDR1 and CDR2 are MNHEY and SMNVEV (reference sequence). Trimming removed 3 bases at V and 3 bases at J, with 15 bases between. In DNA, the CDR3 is TGTGCCAGCAGTTTGACCGGGTCATTAAACTACGAGCAGTACTTC. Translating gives CASSLTGSLNYEQYF.

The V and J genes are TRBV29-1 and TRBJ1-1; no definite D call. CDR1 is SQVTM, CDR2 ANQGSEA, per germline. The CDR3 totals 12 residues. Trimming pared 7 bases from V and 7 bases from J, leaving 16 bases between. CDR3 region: CSAVDRRREAFF. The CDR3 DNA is TGCAGCGCCGTCGATAGGCGGCGTGAAGCTTTCTTT.

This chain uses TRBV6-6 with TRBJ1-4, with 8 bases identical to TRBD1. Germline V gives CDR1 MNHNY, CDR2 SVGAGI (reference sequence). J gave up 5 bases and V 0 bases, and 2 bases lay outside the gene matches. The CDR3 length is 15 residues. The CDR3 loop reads CASSYSGQGNEKLFF. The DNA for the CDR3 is TGTGCCAGCAGTTACTCTGGACAGGGAAATGAAAAACTGTTTTTT.

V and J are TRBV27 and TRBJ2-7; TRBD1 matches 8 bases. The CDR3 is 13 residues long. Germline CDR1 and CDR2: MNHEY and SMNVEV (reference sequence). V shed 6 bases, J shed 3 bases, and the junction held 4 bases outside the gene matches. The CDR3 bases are TGTGCCAGCAGGACAGGGGCGAGCTACGAGCAGTACTTC. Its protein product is CASRTGASYEQYF.

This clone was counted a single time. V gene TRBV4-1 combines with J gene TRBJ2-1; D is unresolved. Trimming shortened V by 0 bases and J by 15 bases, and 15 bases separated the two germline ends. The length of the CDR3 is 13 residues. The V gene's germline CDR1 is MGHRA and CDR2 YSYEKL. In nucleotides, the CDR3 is TGCGCCAGCAGCCAAGATATGAGGCGTCGGAGGTTCTTC. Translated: CASSQDMRRRRFF.

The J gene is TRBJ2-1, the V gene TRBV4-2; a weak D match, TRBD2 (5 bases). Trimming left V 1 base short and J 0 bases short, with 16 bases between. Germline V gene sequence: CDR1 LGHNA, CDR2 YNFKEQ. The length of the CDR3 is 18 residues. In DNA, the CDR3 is TGTGCCAGCAGCCAAGGTCCAGCGGATGGAAGCTCCTACAATGAGCAGTTCTTC. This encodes CASSQGPADGSSYNEQFF.

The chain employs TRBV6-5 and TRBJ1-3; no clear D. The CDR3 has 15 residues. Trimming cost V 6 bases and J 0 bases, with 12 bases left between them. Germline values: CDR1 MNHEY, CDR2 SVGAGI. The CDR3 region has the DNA TGTGCCAGCAGGAACGGGTGGTACTCTGGAAACACCATATATTTT. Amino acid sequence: CASRNGWYSGNTIYF.

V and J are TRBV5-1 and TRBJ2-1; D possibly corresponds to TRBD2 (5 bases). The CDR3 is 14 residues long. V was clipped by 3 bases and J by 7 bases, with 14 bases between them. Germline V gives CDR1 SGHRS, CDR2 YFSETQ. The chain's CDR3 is CASSWSGSGNEQFF. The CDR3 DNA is TGCGCCAGCAGCTGGTCGGGGTCGGGTAATGAGCAGTTCTTC. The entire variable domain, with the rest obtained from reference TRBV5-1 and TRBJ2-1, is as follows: KAGVTQTPRYLIKTRGQQVTLSCSPISGHRSVSWYQQTPGQGLQFLFEYFSETQRNKGNFPGRFSGRQFSNSRSEMNVSTLELGDSALYLCASSWSGSGNEQFFGPGTRLTVL.

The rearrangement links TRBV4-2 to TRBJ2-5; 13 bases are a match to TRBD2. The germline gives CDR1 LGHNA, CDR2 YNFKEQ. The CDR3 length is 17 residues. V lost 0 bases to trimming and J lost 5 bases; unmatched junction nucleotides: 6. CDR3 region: CASSQDSGTSGMETQYF. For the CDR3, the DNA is TGTGCCAGCAGCCAAGATTCGGGGACTAGCGGGATGGAGACCCAGTACTTC.